This T cell receptor beta chain was recorded in a study of CD8 T cells in ankylosing spondylitis. General observations from the study: Ankylosing spondylitis blood appeared to be characterized by a TCR beta motif of 7 to 9 highly homologous variants. The disease-linked clones had a CD8+ phenotype and low blood frequencies.

As the method for making TCR beta libraries, quantitative 5'-RACE with molecular barcodes was used. One entry per CDR3 protein results from TCRdb running MiXCR on the 5' RACE reads. The sample lists about 360,000 distinct CDR3 sequences, 20% to 25% occurring once. With respect to this clonotype: Its antigen is as yet unknown.

The CDR3 contains 16 residues. The germline V and J ends were trimmed by 4 bases and 2 bases, with 16 bases remaining between them. Germline CDR1 and CDR2: SGHRS and YFSETQ. The gene calls are TRBV5-1 and TRBJ1-5; D unclear. The sequencing sample was made of blood, either unsorted or a sorted T cell fraction (not recorded which). The origin of this receptor is a male donor with ankylosing spondylitis or in good health (not recorded which). The CDR3, as DNA: TGCGCCAGCAGCGAAAGACCCATCGGCGGCAATCAGCCCCAGCATTTT. This sequence encodes CASSERPIGGNQPQHF.